A single sample is the source of the 8 T cell receptor beta chains below, sequenced in a study of tissue T cells after allogeneic stem cell transplantation. TCRdb's table, derived via immunoSEQ multiplex PCR, lists solely in-frame clones and lacks some. This sample yields 48,000 or so clones, of which over 65% are seen a single time; about 0.71% belongs to the top ten. Sequenced sample: sorted cells pooled from one or two spleens. The receptors were gathered from a pool of C57BL/6 mice in good health.

As concerns this clone: The genes are named according to mouse. From the germline J gene comes the end of the CDR3, since the read stops 1 residue before it. This rearrangement joins TRBV13-1 to TRBJ2-4; no definite D call. V lost 3 bases to trimming and J lost 0 bases, with 5 bases between them. The CDR3 sequence is 13 residues long. CDR1 NSHNY and CDR2 SYGAGN come from the germline V gene. The CDR3 bases that were read are TGTGCCAGCAGTGTGGGAAGTCAAAACACCTTGTAC. This codes for CASSVGSQNTLY. The entire CDR3 sequence reads CASSVGSQNTLYF.

With respect to this clone: Gene names follow the mouse nomenclature. The sequence runs out 1 residue before the end of the CDR3; the remainder is reconstructed from the germline J gene. The V call is TRBV1, the J call TRBJ2-3; D is uncertain. This CDR3 region has 15 residues. Trimming removed 0 bases from V and 0 bases from J, with 7 bases in between. Germline V CDR1 and CDR2: NSQYPW, LRSPGD (reference sequence). CDR3 protein: CTCSAEAASAETLYF. The DNA read from the CDR3 is TGCACCTGCAGTGCAGAGGCGGCTAGTGCAGAAACGCTGTAT.

With respect to this clone: Any gene name here is a mouse gene name. The CDR3 is cut off 1 residue early in the read; its end comes from the germline J gene. The chain couples TRBV29 to TRBJ2-3; 7 nucleotides align to TRBD1. Germline V gives CDR1 MSHET, CDR2 SYDVDS. The V gene end was trimmed by 5 bases and the J gene end by 2 bases; junction bases not matched to a gene: 4. The CDR3 has 14 residues. The CDR3 DNA, read in part, is TGTGCTAGCAGTCTTACAGGGGATGCAGAAACGCTGTAT. Translated: CASSLTGDAETLY. In full, the CDR3 reads CASSLTGDAETLYF. Together with reference TRBV29 and TRBJ2-3, the CDR3 gives the full variable domain: DMKVTQMPRYLIKRMGENVLLECGQDMSHETMYWYRQDPGLGLQLIYISYDVDSNSEGDIPKGYRVSRKKREHFSLILDSAKTNQTSVYFCASSLTGDAETLYFGSGTRLTVL.

With regard to this clone: The genes and germline here are from mouse. Read sequence stops 1 residue before the CDR3 end, and the germline J gene provides the missing end. The rearrangement links TRBV5 to TRBJ1-5, with D maybe TRBD1 (6 bases). Germline loops: CDR1 LGHNA, CDR2 YNLKQL (reference sequence). The CDR3 contains 15 residues. Trimming removed 4 bases at V and 3 bases at J, with 13 bases between. The part of the CDR3 DNA that was read is TGTGCCAGCAGCCCCCACAGGGAGGGCAACCAGGCTCCGCTT. This codes for CASSPHREGNQAPL. The whole CDR3 sequence reads CASSPHREGNQAPLF.

Only a few counts were recorded for this clone. Gene and germline names: mouse. Sequencing ends 1 residue short of the CDR3 end; the germline J gene provides the rest. The V and J genes are TRBV13-1 and TRBJ1-5, with D unresolved. The length of the CDR3 is 14 residues. V was trimmed by 3 bases and J by 0 bases, leaving 7 bases between them. CDR1 and CDR2 from the germline V gene are NSHNY and SYGAGN. The CDR3 sequence is CASSVGSNNQAPLF. The CDR3 bases that were read are TGTGCCAGCAGTGTCGGAAGTAACAACCAGGCTCCGCTT. The full variable domain, with the rest looked up from reference TRBV13-1 and TRBJ1-5, is EAAVTQSPRNKVTVTGGNVTLSCRQTNSHNYMYWYRQDTGHGLRLIHYSYGAGNLRIGDVPDGYKATRTTQEDFFLLLELASPSQTSLYFCASSVGSNNQAPLFGEGTRLSVL.

As concerns this clone: Genes and germline are mouse. Read data end 1 residue before the CDR3 end; the end is taken from the germline J gene. V usage is TRBV2 and J usage is TRBJ1-5, with D unclear. The CDR3 length is 14 residues. Germline CDR1 and CDR2: LGHNA and YSYQKL. The V and J ends lost 0 bases and 0 bases respectively, with 3 bases between them. Partial CDR3 DNA: TGTGCCAGCAGCCAAGACATTAACAACCAGGCTCCGCTT. This gives the protein CASSQDINNQAPL. The full CDR3 is CASSQDINNQAPLF.

This clone was picked up a small number of times. The gene names given are mouse names. The read ends 1 residue early relative to the CDR3; the germline J gene fills the gap. This chain connects TRBV12-1 to TRBJ2-7; 12 positions agree with TRBD2. The CDR3 contains 15 residues. From germline, CDR1 is SGHSN and CDR2 HYEKVE. J lost 1 base, V lost 0 bases, and 0 bases had no gene match. CDR3 DNA, as far as it was read: TGTGCCAGCTCTCTCGGGACTGGGGGGTCCTATGAACAGTAC. The encoded protein is CASSLGTGGSYEQY. The full CDR3 protein reads CASSLGTGGSYEQYF.

As regards this clone: Gene names follow the mouse nomenclature. The sequenced fragment ends 1 residue before the CDR3 boundary, so the rest is inferred from the germline J gene. The rearrangement links TRBV2 to TRBJ2-7; D uncertain. V was shortened by 6 bases and J by 0 bases, with 9 bases between the two germline ends. CDR1 and CDR2 from the germline V gene are LGHNA and YSYQKL. This CDR3 spans 13 amino acids. The CDR3 bases that were read are TGTGCCAGCAGGAACATGAGCTCCTATGAACAGTAC. Its protein product is CASRNMSSYEQY. The full CDR3 sequence reads CASRNMSSYEQYF.